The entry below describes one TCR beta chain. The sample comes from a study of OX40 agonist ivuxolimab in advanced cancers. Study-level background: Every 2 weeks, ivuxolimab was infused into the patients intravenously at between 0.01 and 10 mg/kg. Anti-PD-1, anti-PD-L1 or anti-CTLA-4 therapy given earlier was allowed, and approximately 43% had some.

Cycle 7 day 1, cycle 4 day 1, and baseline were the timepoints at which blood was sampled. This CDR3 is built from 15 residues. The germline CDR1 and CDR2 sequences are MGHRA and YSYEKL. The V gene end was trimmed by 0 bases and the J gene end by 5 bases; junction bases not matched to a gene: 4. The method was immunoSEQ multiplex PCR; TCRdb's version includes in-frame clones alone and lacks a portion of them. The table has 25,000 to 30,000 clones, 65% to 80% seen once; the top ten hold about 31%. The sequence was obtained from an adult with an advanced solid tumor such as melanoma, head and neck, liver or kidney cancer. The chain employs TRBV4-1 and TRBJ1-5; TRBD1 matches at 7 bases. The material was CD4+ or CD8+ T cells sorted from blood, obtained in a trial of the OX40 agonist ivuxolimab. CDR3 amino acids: CASSQESTGYQPQHF. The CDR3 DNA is TGCGCCAGCAGCCAAGAGTCGACAGGGTATCAGCCCCAGCATTTT.